Here is one TCR beta chain with its context. It has no known antigen specificity. The record has no base qualities; no much larger clone is one base away. From the cysteine through the phenylalanine, the CDR3 covers 15 amino acids. Only the CDR3 region is kept as DNA, spanning 45 bases read in frame from base 1. The V and J ends are trimmed by 0 bases and 1 base, leaving 10 bases between them. CDR1 and CDR2, per the germline V gene, are SGHDT and YYEEEE. The donors were included in the validation cohort of 130 or so subjects, a group kept apart from the roughly 610-subject first cohort. The library relied on the immunoSEQ multiplex PCR assay. The paper's processing steps were these. A statistical classification framework was built for diagnosing cytomegalovirus status from the catalog of TCR beta chain sequences. The source is immuneACCESS, and TCRdb retained only in-frame sequences with V and J called. Part of the clones is not carried over; for the studies checked, unresolved V genes explain less than half of this, and the remainder is unexplained. The D gene and trimming were derived from the DNA, and the V and J assignments and clone size from that table. For this sample the table gives about 200,000 clones, of which approximately 82% were detected only once. The ten largest account for 4.5% to 6% of the sample.

This entry belongs to a study of cytomegalovirus exposure and HLA in healthy donors (TCRdb year 2017). Describing the broader study: According to a later analysis, the 100 to 150 validation repertoires were produced on the same platform as the 700 or so repertoires of the first cohort. Along with the approximately 700-subject first cohort, a separate validation cohort of over 90 different subjects was used. High-throughput TCR immunosequencing, statistical association of individual TCRs with disease status, and machine learning were combined to predict cytomegalovirus infection status. The study aimed to test whether cataloging public T cell receptors could reveal signatures of past pathogen exposure.

Study-level results and caveats: Cytomegalovirus status was reported to be diagnosed by the classifier with high specificity and sensitivity in both the original and validation cohorts. A later analysis lacked HLA typing for the validation cohort, so it scored co-occurrence in that cohort across all 120 repertoires. The authors suggested that the approach could potentially be generalized to other disease states and immunological phenotypes. In vitro tests confirmed that a few of the cytomegalovirus-associated TCR beta chains recognize cytomegalovirus antigens. In the study, about 150 TCR beta chains were listed as associated with cytomegalovirus. Most TCR sequences were observed very rarely across donors, whereas some public TCRs were present in many individuals. Of the cluster scores, 85% to 95% were above 0 in a later analysis, which found that TCRs clustered in the first cohort also tended to co-occur in the 120 or so validation repertoires.

Sequenced input: PBMCs. The receptor was derived from a woman in her late teens or twenties in good health and CMV-seronegative. The sequence joins TRBV5-6 to TRBJ2-5, and perhaps TRBD1 as D gene, on 5 matching bases. CDR3 loop: CASSLDPRAQETQYF. The DNA is TGTGCCAGCAGCTTGGACCCCAGGGCCCAAGAGACCCAGTACTTC.